This TCR beta chain was profiled in a study of cytomegalovirus exposure and HLA in healthy donors. About the study: Around 83% of 300 to 450 genotyped donors fell in the Caucasian-associated ancestry cluster.

As for this clone: Its antigen is currently unknown.

Amplification used 60 Vbeta primers and 13 Jbeta primers. Sequenced by immunoSEQ multiplex PCR; TCRdb stores in-frame clones only, minus some. The sample has around 200,000 clones; 86% are singletons. Study-wide points: When analyzed later, the rates of TCR association showed variation by HLA locus, with DRB1 the most and HLA-C the fewest. Earlier analysis found most TCR beta V segments productive about 87% or about 30% of the time. Later analysis demonstrated an association between a missense DCLRE1C variant and TCR beta V- and J-gene trimming.

Sequenced material: PBMCs. The clonotype comes from a woman aged 25 to 39 in good health and CMV-seronegative.

This chain's CDR3 is CATSNRRGTSGGTYNEQFF. The DNA for the CDR3 is TGTGCCACCAGCAACCGACGGGGGACTAGCGGGGGGACCTACAATGAGCAGTTCTTC. V is TRBV15 and J is TRBJ2-1; 15 bases line up with TRBD2. The CDR3 length is 19 residues. V was clipped by 4 bases and J by 2 bases; unmatched bases: 9. Germline V lookup: CDR1 LNHNV, CDR2 YYDKDF (reference sequence).